The 29 T cell receptor beta chains in this list originate from one sample, sequenced in a study of T cells in Graves' hyperthyroidism and ophthalmopathy. Amplified regions were TCR beta CDR3 sequences from RNA transcripts. The HTBI set primed first-round TCR CDR3 RT-PCR. Each CDR3 protein is one row after TCRdb ran MiXCR on the multiplex PCR reads. The repertoire holds some 560,000 distinct CDR3 sequences, with about 15% as singletons. Material: blood. The receptors shown here come from a woman in her thirties with Graves' hyperthyroidism.

This clonotype appeared many times. Here the CDR3 DNA reads TGCGCCAGCAGCCTCACTAGCGGTGCGAACACCGGGGAGCTGTTTTTT. Protein sequence: CASSLTSGANTGELFF. The chain has TRBV5-1 and TRBJ2-2; 8 bases agree with TRBD2. This CDR3 has 16 amino acids. J lost 0 bases, V lost 4 bases, and 5 bases had no gene match. The germline gives CDR1 SGHRS, CDR2 YFSETQ. The full variable domain, its missing parts supplied by reference TRBV5-1 and TRBJ2-2, is KAGVTQTPRYLIKTRGQQVTLSCSPISGHRSVSWYQQTPGQGLQFLFEYFSETQRNKGNFPGRFSGRQFSNSRSEMNVSTLELGDSALYLCASSLTSGANTGELFFGEGSRLTVL.

The rearrangement uses TRBV19 and TRBJ2-1; maybe TRBD2 (6 bases). The CDR3 extends over 14 amino acids. Germline CDR1 reads LNHDA; CDR2 reads SQIVND (reference sequence). The V end lost 4 bases, the J end lost 7 bases, and 14 bases lay between the germline ends. CDR3 amino acids: CASSKPSAGNEQFF. The CDR3, as DNA: TGTGCCAGTAGTAAACCCTCAGCGGGTAATGAGCAGTTCTTC.

The chain joins TRBV20-1 to TRBJ2-1, with a possible D match to TRBD1 (6 bases). Germline V gives CDR1 DFQATT, CDR2 SNEGSKA (reference sequence). With 5 bases removed from V and 5 bases from J, the gap between germline ends came to 13 bases. This CDR3 comprises 13 residues. CDR3 nucleotides: TGCAGTGCTTCACAGGGAACCCACAATGAGCAGTTCTTC. This gives the protein CSASQGTHNEQFF.

Ten or more counts support this clonotype. The V and J genes are TRBV7-2 and TRBJ2-7; a weak D match, TRBD1 (5 bases). Trimming removed 2 bases at V and 3 bases at J, with 14 bases between. Germline V CDR1 and CDR2: SGHTA, FQGNSA. This CDR3 is built from 15 residues. The chain's CDR3 is CASSLIGVSSYEQYF. CDR3 bases: TGTGCCAGCAGCTTAATAGGGGTTAGCAGCTACGAGCAGTACTTC.

This clonotype was seen a single time. The chain links TRBV10-1 to TRBJ1-1; 8 nucleotides line up with TRBD1. This CDR3 is 13 amino acids long. The junction had 8 bases not matched to a gene; V was cut back by 5 bases and J by 9 bases. CDR1 is WNHNN, CDR2 SYGVQD, per germline (reference sequence). The DNA of the CDR3 is TGCGCCAGCAGTAAGACGACAGGGGCAAAAGCTTTCTTT. Its protein is CASSKTTGAKAFF.

The V gene is TRBV19, the J gene TRBJ1-4; D is ambiguous. Germline loops: CDR1 LNHDA, CDR2 SQIVND (reference sequence). V lost 5 bases to trimming and J lost 5 bases, with 9 bases between them. The length of the CDR3 is 13 residues. The CDR3 loop is CASSQAGNEKLFF. The CDR3 DNA reads TGTGCCAGTAGTCAGGCGGGAAATGAAAAACTGTTTTTT.

The V and J genes are TRBV5-1 and TRBJ1-4; TRBD1 might be the D (5 bases). Germline loops: CDR1 SGHRS, CDR2 YFSETQ. Trimming took 4 bases from V and 8 from J, leaving 27 bases between them. The CDR3 runs 18 residues. The DNA for the CDR3 is TGCGCCAGCAGCAATTCCATTATCAACAGGCCAGGAGGAGAAAAACTGTTTTTT. This encodes CASSNSIINRPGGEKLFF. The complete variable domain, with remaining parts taken from reference TRBV5-1 and TRBJ1-4, reads KAGVTQTPRYLIKTRGQQVTLSCSPISGHRSVSWYQQTPGQGLQFLFEYFSETQRNKGNFPGRFSGRQFSNSRSEMNVSTLELGDSALYLCASSNSIINRPGGEKLFFGSGTQLSVL.

In regard to this clonotype: A read error may be the cause here, since a much bigger clone is one base away. The chain has TRBV10-1 and TRBJ2-5; TRBD2 is a possible D gene (6 bases). Germline values: CDR1 WNHNN, CDR2 SYGVQD (reference sequence). The CDR3 covers 16 residues. In nucleotides, the CDR3 is TGTGCCATCAGTGAGTATCAACTAGCCGAACAAGGGACCCAGTACTTC. It translates to CAISEYQLAEQGTQYF.

This clonotype was counted between two and nine times. The chain couples TRBV19 to TRBJ2-2; no definite D call. Germline CDR1 reads LNHDA; CDR2 reads SQIVND (reference sequence). With 2 bases removed from V and 1 base from J, the gap between germline ends came to 5 bases. This CDR3 is 14 amino acids long. CDR3 sequence reads: CASSIWENTGELFF. In DNA, the CDR3 is TGTGCCAGTAGTATATGGGAGAACACCGGGGAGCTGTTTTTT.

The V gene is TRBV18, the J gene TRBJ2-1; D is possibly TRBD2 (6 bases). V lost 3 bases, J lost 0 bases, and 15 bases lay in between. The CDR3 sequence is 17 residues long. Germline V gene data show CDR1 as KGHSH and CDR2 as LQKENI. The CDR3, as DNA: TGTGCCAGCTCACCGCTGATAGCGGAACGCTCCTACAATGAGCAGTTCTTC. This translates into CASSPLIAERSYNEQFF.

This clonotype was found many times. The V gene is TRBV27, the J gene TRBJ1-2, with 7 bases fitting TRBD1. The CDR3 extends over 16 amino acids. CDR1 MNHEY and CDR2 SMNVEV come from the germline V gene (reference sequence). V trimming: 6 bases; J trimming: 0 bases; junction bases outside the gene matches: 10. CDR3 sequence: CASSRSAGGTNYGYTF. CDR3 DNA sequence: TGTGCCAGCAGCAGATCAGCAGGGGGAACTAACTATGGCTACACCTTC.

The chain employs TRBV20-1 and TRBJ2-3, with 8 bases aligning to TRBD2. V dropped 2 bases and J dropped 0; count of bases not matched to a gene: 7. This CDR3 spans 16 amino acids. Germline lookup yields CDR1 DFQATT and CDR2 SNEGSKA (reference sequence). The CDR3 coding sequence is TGCAGTGCTAGAAATCCTAGCGGGCGTAGCACAGATACGCAGTATTTT. Amino acids: CSARNPSGRSTDTQYF.

The genes are TRBV19 and TRBJ2-3; TRBD1 matches 8 bases. The CDR3 loop spans 15 amino acids. V shed 7 bases, J shed 7 bases, and the junction held 13 bases outside the gene matches. The germline CDR1 and CDR2 sequences are LNHDA and SQIVND (reference sequence). The CDR3, as DNA: TGTGCCAGTAAATCCTTCGGGACAGGACCACATACGCAGTATTTT. Protein sequence: CASKSFGTGPHTQYF. The variable domain in full, with the rest retrieved from reference TRBV19 and TRBJ2-3, is DGGITQSPKYLFRKEGQNVTLSCEQNLNHDAMYWYRQDPGQGLRLIYYSQIVNDFQKGDIAEGYSVSREKKESFPLTVTSAQKNPTAFYLCASKSFGTGPHTQYFGPGTRLTVL.

This clonotype came up many times. A junction boundary mismatches the germline segment, possibly from a read error. The CDR3 sequence is CAGRQAGQGGVWSNQPQHF. The CDR3 DNA sequence: TGTGCCGGCAGACAAGCGGGACAGGGTGGTGTTTGGAGCAATCAGCCCCAGCATTTT. The chain recombines TRBV28 with TRBJ1-5; the match to TRBD1 covers 9 bases. Germline V CDR1 and CDR2: MDHEN, SYDVKM. The CDR3 runs to 19 residues.

This clonotype was seen ten or more times. The chain recombines TRBV28 with TRBJ2-5; the match to TRBD1 covers 7 bases. This CDR3 comprises 16 residues. With 4 bases clipped from V and 1 base from J, the junction kept 9 bases outside the gene matches. The germline gives CDR1 MDHEN, CDR2 SYDVKM. CDR3 nucleotides: TGTGCCAGCAGTTCGCAGGGGGTGGAAATCCAAGAGACCCAGTACTTC. As protein: CASSSQGVEIQETQYF.

This clonotype has only a few counts. The chain recombines TRBV9 with TRBJ2-3; 10 bases align to TRBD2. Trimming at V came to 0 bases and at J to 5 bases, leaving 6 bases not matched to a gene. The CDR3 loop spans 16 amino acids. CDR1 and CDR2 from the germline V gene are SGDLS and YYNGEE. The CDR3 coding sequence is TGTGCCAGCAGCGTAGCCAGGAGCGGGAGGGTAGATACGCAGTATTTT. Translated: CASSVARSGRVDTQYF.

This clonotype was counted ten times or more. J is TRBJ1-1 and V is TRBV11-1, with D hard to call. This CDR3 is 17 amino acids long. V was pared by 5 bases and J by 1 base, with 20 bases between. CDR1 SGHAT and CDR2 FQDESV come from the germline V gene (reference sequence). CDR3 nucleotides: TGTGCCAGCAGCCCTACGGTTGGAGGGTTGAGGAACACTGAAGCTTTCTTT. Its protein is CASSPTVGGLRNTEAFF.

In this sample, this clonotype turned up many times. The rearrangement joins TRBV10-3 to TRBJ1-1; TRBD1 might be the D (6 bases). This CDR3 region has 14 residues. With 7 bases removed from V and 4 bases from J, the gap between germline ends came to 16 bases. Germline V CDR1 and CDR2: ENHRY, SYGVKD. The CDR3 bases are TGTGCCATCATGCAGAACAGGGAGAGCACTGAAGCTTTCTTT. This translates into CAIMQNRESTEAFF.

Comment on this clonotype: Only one base separates this from a far larger clonotype, so it likely reflects a read error. The chain is built from TRBV7-2 and TRBJ2-5; D not certain. The CDR3 is 11 residues long. Germline assignment: CDR1 SGHTA and CDR2 FQGNSA. CDR3 sequence reads: CASSFRETQHF. The CDR3 DNA is TGTGCCAGCAGCTTTCGAGAGACCCAGCACTTC. Together with reference TRBV7-2 and TRBJ2-5, the CDR3 gives the full variable domain: GAGVSQSPSNKVTEKGKDVELRCDPISGHTALYWYRQSLGQGLEFLIYFQGNSAPDKSGLPSDRFSAERTGGSVSTLTIQRTQQEDSAVYLCASSFRETQHFGPGTRLLVL.

V usage is TRBV5-1 and J usage is TRBJ2-2; 8 bases agree with TRBD1. The germline gives CDR1 SGHRS, CDR2 YFSETQ. V dropped 6 bases and J dropped 5; count of bases not matched to a gene: 15. The CDR3 loop spans 17 amino acids. The CDR3 region has the DNA TGCGCCAGCAAATCTAGTGGACAGGGAGTTTATACCGGGGAGCTGTTTTTT. Translation gives CASKSSGQGVYTGELFF. The full variable domain, in which reference TRBV5-1 and TRBJ2-2 provide the parts outside the CDR3, is KAGVTQTPRYLIKTRGQQVTLSCSPISGHRSVSWYQQTPGQGLQFLFEYFSETQRNKGNFPGRFSGRQFSNSRSEMNVSTLELGDSALYLCASKSSGQGVYTGELFFGEGSRLTVL.

This clonotype was seen many times. V usage is TRBV7-6 and J usage is TRBJ1-6; 7 bases map to TRBD1. V shed 3 bases, J shed 9 bases, and the junction held 2 bases outside the gene matches. The CDR3 is 13 residues long. Germline assignment: CDR1 SGHVS and CDR2 FNYEAQ. The CDR3 sequence is CASSFQGGSPLHF. CDR3 nucleotides: TGTGCCAGCAGCTTCCAGGGGGGTTCACCCCTCCACTTT.

This clonotype was seen once. This chain links TRBV30 with TRBJ2-7; D unresolved. The CDR3 consists of 12 residues. V shed 3 bases and J shed 6 bases, with 12 bases lying between them. Germline V gives CDR1 GTSNPN, CDR2 SVGIG (reference sequence). Here the CDR3 reads CAWSYTSSEQYF. The CDR3 coding sequence is TGTGCCTGGAGCTATACCTCGAGCGAGCAGTACTTC.

The CDR3 DNA is TGCGCCAGCAGCCAAGATGCCCAGGCCTACTCCTACGAGCAGTACTTC. Translating gives CASSQDAQAYSYEQYF. The rearrangement uses TRBV4-1 and TRBJ2-7; D ambiguous. The CDR3 consists of 16 residues. Trimming shortened V by 0 bases and J by 0 bases, and 12 bases separated the two germline ends. Per the germline V gene, CDR1 is MGHRA and CDR2 is YSYEKL.

This clonotype was recorded at least ten times. The rearrangement uses TRBV9 and TRBJ2-1; TRBD2 matches at 10 bases. Losses at the gene ends were 5 bases for V and 3 bases for J; bases not matched to a gene: 2. CDR1 and CDR2 (germline): SGDLS, YYNGEE. This CDR3 spans 14 amino acids. CDR3 sequence reads: CASSASGSYNEQFF. CDR3 sequence (DNA): TGTGCCAGCAGTGCTAGCGGGAGCTACAATGAGCAGTTCTTC.

This clonotype has a count of ten or more. The V and J genes are TRBV27 and TRBJ1-1; weak D call: TRBD1 (5 bases). The CDR3 runs to 14 residues. Germline values: CDR1 MNHEY, CDR2 SMNVEV (reference sequence). Trimming took off 11 bases at V and 1 base at J, with 17 bases between the two ends. The CDR3 DNA follows: TGTGCCGCAGGGACCCTAAGGGGGAACACTGAAGCTTTCTTT. Protein product: CAAGTLRGNTEAFF.

This clonotype was observed a handful of times. The chain uses TRBV20-1 and TRBJ2-1; 8 bases match TRBD2. Germline V gene data show CDR1 as DFQATT and CDR2 as SNEGSKA (reference sequence). V lost 4 bases and J lost 2; bases outside the gene matches: 7. CDR3 length: 15 amino acids. The CDR3 DNA follows: TGCAGTGCTACCTTAAGCGGGAGTGCCTACAATGAGCAGTTCTTC. This gives the protein CSATLSGSAYNEQFF.

The V and J genes are TRBV7-8 and TRBJ2-2; 12 positions agree with TRBD2. CDR1 and CDR2 from the germline V gene are SGHVS and FQNEAQ. The CDR3 covers 18 residues. The ends lost 0 bases at V and 6 bases at J; junction bases unmatched: 8. The CDR3 nucleotides are TGTGCCAGCAGCTTAGCGAGGGGGACTAGCGGGTTAGCCGGGGAGCTGTTTTTT. It is translated as CASSLARGTSGLAGELFF. The full variable domain, in which reference TRBV7-8 and TRBJ2-2 provide the parts outside the CDR3, is GAGVSQSPRYKVAKRGQDVALRCDPISGHVSLFWYQQALGQGPEFLTYFQNEAQLDKSGLPSDRFFAERPEGSVSTLKIQRTQQEDSAVYLCASSLARGTSGLAGELFFGEGSRLTVL.

As DNA, the CDR3 is TGTGCCAGTGCATCACAGGGAAATCAGCCCCAGCATTTT. Residues: CASASQGNQPQHF. The V and J genes are TRBV19 and TRBJ1-5; TRBD1 might be the D (6 bases). This CDR3 has 13 amino acids. The germline V gene encodes CDR1 LNHDA and CDR2 SQIVND (reference sequence). Trimming cost V 8 bases and J 4 bases, with 12 bases left between them.

This clonotype was counted at least ten times. The J gene is TRBJ2-1, the V gene TRBV11-1, with D perhaps matching TRBD1 or TRBD2 (6 bases each). Germline lookup yields CDR1 SGHAT and CDR2 FQDESV (reference sequence). The CDR3 consists of 13 residues. Trimming pared 5 bases from V and 12 bases from J, leaving 17 bases between. CDR3 amino acids: CASSINREEGQFF. The CDR3 coding sequence is TGTGCCAGCAGCATAAACAGGGAGGAAGGGCAGTTCTTC.